What follows are 22 T cell receptor beta chains derived from one specimen sequenced in a study of T cells in women clearing cervical HPV infection. Assay used: immunoSEQ multiplex PCR; TCRdb lists only in-frame clones, some missing. This sample's table has about 20,000 clones. The sequenced sample was blood buffy coat. The receptor source for this set is a woman between 18 and 70 years old with a cervical HPV16 infection that either progressed to CIN3+ or cleared (not recorded which).

With regard to this clone: Read coverage stops 3 residues before the CDR3 terminus; the germline J gene supplies the remainder. V and J are TRBV4-2 and TRBJ2-2; D perhaps matches TRBD2 (6 bases). In germline, CDR1 is LGHNA, CDR2 YNFKEQ. V was clipped by 1 base and J by 7 bases, with 10 bases between them. CDR3 length: 14 amino acids. The sequenced CDR3 bases are TGTGCCAGCAGCCAAGTTAAGGGACTCGGGGAG. Its translation: CASSQVKGLGE. The CDR3, in full, reads CASSQVKGLGELFF.

Points on this clone: The read terminates 3 residues ahead of where the CDR3 ends, so the germline J gene completes it. The V gene is TRBV6-2 or TRBV6-3, the J gene TRBJ2-7; 7 bases are shared with TRBD2. Germline CDR1 is MNHEY and CDR2 is SVGEGT. CDR3 size: 11 residues. The V gene end was trimmed by 8 bases and the J gene end by 6 bases; junction bases not matched to a gene: 4. The covered CDR3 bases are TGTGCCAGCTCCGGGACTATCGAG. Protein product: CASSGTIE. In full, the CDR3 is CASSGTIEQYF.

About this clone: The CDR3 end falls 3 residues outside the read, so it is completed with the germline J gene. The V call is TRBV7-9, the J call TRBJ2-3, with TRBD1 matching 7 bases. CDR3 size: 15 residues. V shed 5 bases, J shed 1 base, and the junction held 6 bases outside the gene matches. CDR1 is SEHNR, CDR2 FQNEAQ, per germline (reference sequence). The sequenced part of the CDR3 DNA is TGTGCCAGCAGCGCCACACAGGGGCGCACAGATACG. Its protein is CASSATQGRTDT. The full-length CDR3 reads as CASSATQGRTDTQYF.

Notes on this clone: The read gets to within 3 residues of the CDR3 end, and the germline J gene fills in the rest. This chain joins TRBV7-7 and TRBJ2-3; unclear D gene. The CDR3 is 14 residues long. Germline V gives CDR1 SSHAT, CDR2 FNYEAQ (reference sequence). Partial CDR3 DNA: TGTGCCAGCAGCTCTAGTACGAGCAATCAGCCG. It codes for CASSSSTSNQP. The CDR3 reads in full as CASSSSTSNQPQYF.

As concerns this clone: The CDR3 extends 3 residues past the end of the read, so its final part is completed from the germline J gene. V and J are TRBV13 and TRBJ2-3; 8 nucleotides line up with TRBD2. V shed 5 bases, J shed 2 bases, and the junction held 9 bases outside the gene matches. The CDR3 contains 16 residues. In germline, CDR1 is PRHDT, CDR2 FYEKMQ (reference sequence). The CDR3 loop is CASSHGGGGFTDTQYF. CDR3 DNA (partial): TGTGCCAGCAGCCACGGGGGGGGTGGCTTCACAGATACG.

To note about this clone: Read sequence stops 3 residues before the CDR3 end, and the germline J gene provides the missing end. The chain couples TRBV7-3 to TRBJ2-7, with 8 bases identical to TRBD1. J gave up 2 bases and V 2 bases, and 5 bases lay outside the gene matches. The V gene's germline CDR1 is SGHTA and CDR2 FQGTGA. The CDR3 extends over 15 amino acids. CDR3 sequence reads: CASSLRRGPTYEQYF. The sequenced CDR3 bases are TGTGCCAGCAGCTTACGCAGGGGGCCCACCTACGAG. The variable domain in full, completed from reference TRBV7-3 and TRBJ2-7, reads GAGVSQTPSNKVTEKGKYVELRCDPISGHTALYWYRQSLGQGPEFLIYFQGTGAADDSGLPNDRFFAVRPEGSVSTLKIQRTERGDSAVYLCASSLRRGPTYEQYFGPGTRLTVT.

In the case of this clone: The DNA ends 3 residues before the CDR3 does, and the rest of the CDR3 is filled in from the germline J gene. V gene TRBV20-1 combines with J gene TRBJ2-3; 11 positions agree with TRBD2. The CDR3 contains 14 residues. Trimming took 5 bases from V and 4 from J; bases not matched to a gene: 5. Germline-derived CDR1 and CDR2 are DFQATT and SNEGSKA (reference sequence). The CDR3 protein is CSALLAGVADTQYF. Incomplete CDR3 DNA: TGCAGTGCTCTACTAGCGGGAGTGGCAGATACG.

Comments on this clone: The read ends 3 residues shy of where the CDR3 ends; the end is completed using the germline J gene. V and J are TRBV5-1 and TRBJ2-3, with D maybe TRBD1 (6 bases). This CDR3 has 17 amino acids. CDR1 SGHRS and CDR2 YFSETQ come from the germline V gene. CDR3 region: CASSLEPQGSFLETQYF. Partial CDR3 DNA: TGCGCCAGCAGCTTGGAACCACAGGGATCTTTCTTAGAGACG.

Comments on this clone: A read error may account for a junction end that differs from germline. Sequencing ends 3 residues short of the CDR3 end; the germline J gene provides the rest. Other DNA variants within this sample encode the same CDR3. This rearrangement joins TRBV28 to TRBJ1-3; weak D call: TRBD1 (6 bases). The CDR3 runs 15 residues. Germline CDR1 reads MDHEN; CDR2 reads SYDVKM. The sequenced part of the CDR3 DNA is TGTGCCAGCAGTTCCGGACAGCACTCTGGAAACACA. Translating gives CASSSGQHSGNT. The full-length CDR3 reads as CASSSGQHSGNTIYF. The full variable domain, with the rest looked up from reference TRBV28 and TRBJ1-3, is DVKVTQSSRYLVKRTGEKVFLECVQDMDHENMFWYRQDPGLGLRLIYFSYDVKMKEKGDIPEGYSVSREKKERFSLILESASTNQTSMYLCASSSGQHSGNTIYFGEGSWLTVV.

As for this clone: One end of the junction does not line up with germline, which may come from a read error. CDR3 protein: CASSRDRGPYEQYF. The part of the CDR3 DNA that was read is TGCGCCAGCAGCCGAGACAGGGGCCCCTACGAG. The rearrangement joins TRBV4-2 to TRBJ2-7, with 8 positions matching TRBD1. The read comes to an end 3 residues before the CDR3 does, leaving the germline J gene to fill in the end. The length of the CDR3 is 14 residues. Germline values: CDR1 LGHNA, CDR2 YNFKEQ.

As regards this clone: The CDR3 goes on 3 residues after the read ends, and that part is filled in from the germline J gene. The chain joins TRBV19 to TRBJ1-5, with D possibly TRBD1 on 5 matching bases. The CDR3 is made up of 18 amino acids. Trimming took off 3 bases at V and 2 bases at J, with 20 bases between the two ends. The germline CDR1 and CDR2 sequences are LNHDA and SQIVND (reference sequence). The sequenced part of the CDR3 DNA is TGTGCCAGTAGTATGAGACAGAGAGGAGGTTTGGGCAATCAGCCC. This translates into CASSMRQRGGLGNQP. The full-length CDR3 reads as CASSMRQRGGLGNQPQHF.

Of note for this clone: Coverage ceases 3 residues before the CDR3 finishes, and the germline J gene fills in the end. The V gene is TRBV5-4, the J gene TRBJ2-1; 7 positions agree with TRBD2. V shed 0 bases, J shed 7 bases, and the junction held 4 bases outside the gene matches. Germline V gene data show CDR1 as SGHNT and CDR2 as YYREEE (reference sequence). The CDR3 sequence is 14 residues long. CDR3 sequence reads: CASSLANSGNEQFF. The CDR3 DNA, read in part, is TGTGCCAGCAGCTTGGCCAATAGCGGGAATGAG.

Turning to this clone: The read terminates 3 residues before the CDR3 end, so the remaining end is supplied by the germline J gene. The chain links TRBV29-1 to TRBJ2-2; TRBD2 matches 9 bases. CDR1 and CDR2 (germline): SQVTM, ANQGSEA. This CDR3 has 14 residues. The trim removed 7 bases at V and 8 bases at J, leaving 11 bases unmatched. CDR3 sequence reads: CSAAVAGAGGELFF. The sequenced part of the CDR3 DNA is TGCAGCGCTGCGGTAGCGGGAGCGGGAGGGGAG.

Worth noting for this clone: The read terminates 3 residues ahead of where the CDR3 ends, so the germline J gene completes it. The chain has TRBV19 and TRBJ1-1, with TRBD1 matching 8 bases. Looked up from germline, CDR1 is LNHDA and CDR2 is SQIVND (reference sequence). This CDR3 is built from 14 residues. Incomplete CDR3 DNA: TGTGCCAGTAGTATTGCCAGGGGGCAGGGGACA. Protein sequence: CASSIARGQGT. The entire CDR3 reads CASSIARGQGTAFF.

Partial CDR3 DNA: TGTGCCAGCAGCGTAGGGGGGGGCAGCACCGGGGAG. The encoded protein is CASSVGGGSTGE. The complete CDR3 sequence is CASSVGGGSTGELFF. J is TRBJ2-2 and V is TRBV9; tentatively, D is TRBD2 (7 bases). The read falls 3 residues short of the CDR3 end, and the missing part is taken from the germline J gene. Germline V gene data show CDR1 as SGDLS and CDR2 as YYNGEE. This CDR3 has 15 amino acids. V lost 0 bases and J lost 4, with 10 bases in between.

On this clone: The DNA ends 3 residues before the CDR3 does, and the rest of the CDR3 is filled in from the germline J gene. V gene TRBV7-8 combines with J gene TRBJ2-6; 10 bases line up with TRBD1. This CDR3 is 16 amino acids long. With V trimmed by 8 bases and J by 0 bases, 4 bases remained unmatched. Germline CDR1 and CDR2: SGHVS and FQNEAQ. The CDR3 DNA, read in part, is TGTGCCAGCGGGACAGGGGCCAACTCTGGGGCCAACGTC. Protein: CASGTGANSGANV. The whole CDR3 protein reads CASGTGANSGANVLTF. The whole variable domain, filled in from reference TRBV7-8 and TRBJ2-6, reads GAGVSQSPRYKVAKRGQDVALRCDPISGHVSLFWYQQALGQGPEFLTYFQNEAQLDKSGLPSDRFFAERPEGSVSTLKIQRTQQEDSAVYLCASGTGANSGANVLTFGAGSRLTVL.

This CDR3 reads CASTSQVGGRCQYF. CDR3 bases read: TGTGCCAGCACGAGTCAGGTGGGGGGGAGGTGT. The chain is built from TRBV6-4 and TRBJ2-4; 7 bases line up with TRBD2. The DNA ends 3 residues before the CDR3 does, and the rest of the CDR3 is filled in from the germline J gene. Germline V gene sequence: CDR1 MRHNA, CDR2 SNTAGT. The CDR3 runs to 14 residues.

In the case of this clone: The read finishes 3 residues shy of the CDR3 end, and the germline J gene is used to complete it. The chain has TRBV11-2 and TRBJ1-2, with D maybe TRBD1 (6 bases). Germline V lookup: CDR1 SGHAT, CDR2 FQNNGV. V was shortened by 5 bases and J by 7 bases, with 14 bases between the two germline ends. The CDR3 has 13 residues. The CDR3 protein is CASSLNRESGYTF. The DNA read from the CDR3 is TGTGCCAGCAGCCTTAACAGGGAGTCTGGC.

CDR3 sequence reads: CASSLDSGSLPLGTQYF. Incomplete CDR3 DNA: TGTGCCAGCAGTTTAGACAGCGGGAGTCTCCCTTTAGGTACG. The J gene is TRBJ2-3, the V gene TRBV27, with TRBD2 matching over 8 bases. Read data end 3 residues before the CDR3 end; the end is taken from the germline J gene. The CDR3 covers 17 residues. The V segment lost 2 bases and the J segment 8 bases; nucleotides outside the gene matches: 15. In germline, CDR1 is MNHEY, CDR2 SMNVEV (reference sequence).

Turning to this clone: The CDR3 end is not reached by the read, which stops 3 residues before it; the germline J gene fills it in. The V gene is TRBV20-1, the J gene TRBJ1-5; D unresolved. The V end was cut by 7 bases, the J end by 5 bases, with 18 bases between. Germline V gene lookup returns CDR1 DFQATT and CDR2 SNEGSKA (reference sequence). This CDR3 contains 14 residues. The CDR3 here is CSVNDLAPDQPQHF. The part of the CDR3 DNA that was read is TGCAGTGTCAATGATTTGGCACCAGATCAGCCC.

The CDR3 protein is CASKSVAGGQETQYF. The covered CDR3 bases are TGTGCCAGCAAGAGTGTAGCGGGAGGGCAAGAGACC. The V and J genes are TRBV5-4 and TRBJ2-5, with 11 bases matching TRBD2. The read ends 3 residues before the CDR3 terminus; that terminus is restored from the germline J gene. The CDR3 totals 15 residues. The V gene end was trimmed by 6 bases and the J gene end by 2 bases; junction bases not matched to a gene: 6. In germline, CDR1 is SGHNT, CDR2 YYREEE (reference sequence). Complete variable domain (other parts from reference TRBV5-4 and TRBJ2-5): ETGVTQSPTHLIKTRGQQVTLRCSSQSGHNTVSWYQQALGQGPQFIFQYYREEENGRGNFPPRFSGLQFPNYSSELNVNALELDDSALYLCASKSVAGGQETQYFGPGTRLLVL.

A word on this clone: The read terminates 3 residues before the CDR3 end, so the remaining end is supplied by the germline J gene. The V call is TRBV5-6, the J call TRBJ2-1, with a tentative D call TRBD1 (8 bases). Between the trimmed V and J ends, which lost 6 bases and 5 bases, there was a span of 15 bases. Germline CDR1 is SGHDT and CDR2 is YYEEEE. The CDR3 is made up of 14 amino acids. The part of the CDR3 DNA that was read is TGTGCCAGCACCCACAGGGGGAGGGACAATGAG. Protein product: CASTHRGRDNE. The entire CDR3 is CASTHRGRDNEQFF.